The entry below gives a single T cell receptor beta chain sequence along with its context. Germline CDR1 and CDR2: SGHAT and FQNNGV. The junction had 10 bases not matched to a gene; V was cut back by 2 bases and J by 0 bases. The CDR3 runs to 18 residues. The sample originates from a study of blood T cell repertoires in COVID-19. Method: immunoSEQ multiplex PCR; TCRdb's copy keeps in-frame clones and lacks some. The sample lists hundreds of thousands of clones; approximately 90% were seen once. Sequencing used peripheral blood. The source is a man aged 18 to 29 with active or convalescent COVID-19. The gene calls are TRBV11-2 and TRBJ1-5; 7 nucleotides match TRBD1. This CDR3 reads CASSLTLLGTDSNQPQHF. The DNA of the CDR3 is TGTGCCAGCAGCTTAACCCTCCTCGGGACAGATAGCAATCAGCCCCAGCATTTT.